Following are 11 T cell receptor beta chains from one sample sequenced in a study of blood T cell repertoires in COVID-19. Repertoires were generated with immunoSEQ multiplex PCR, while TCRdb's copy carries only in-frame clones and drops some. The sample contains about 53,000 clones, 80% to 90% of which appear only once. Sequenced input: peripheral blood. The receptors here all came from a man between 45 and 60 years old with acute or convalescent COVID-19.

The J gene is TRBJ2-5, the V gene TRBV7-6; 9 nucleotides line up with TRBD1. The CDR3 runs to 14 residues. Germline CDR1 SGHVS, CDR2 FNYEAQ. Trimming took 5 bases from V and 4 from J; bases not matched to a gene: 5. Written as DNA, the CDR3 is TGTGCCAGCAGCAACACAGGGGGCAGAGAGACCCAGTACTTC. It codes for CASSNTGGRETQYF.

This clone was detected only a few times. This chain joins TRBV7-2 and TRBJ2-7, with no clear D. This CDR3 is built from 13 residues. V was shortened by 5 bases and J by 0 bases, with 8 bases between the two germline ends. The germline V gene encodes CDR1 SGHTA and CDR2 FQGNSA. The CDR3 bases are TGTGCCAGCAGCGGGCTGAGCTCCTACGAGCAGTACTTC. Translated: CASSGLSSYEQYF.

In regard to this clone: One end of the junction varies from germline; a read error may be responsible. V usage is TRBV7-7 and J usage is TRBJ2-1; weak D call: TRBD2 (7 bases). The CDR3 contains 14 residues. From germline, CDR1 is SSHAT and CDR2 FNYEAQ (reference sequence). The CDR3 bases are TGTGCTAGCAGCCCGCCTGGGGGGGCCCATGAGCAGTTCTTC. Its protein product is CASSPPGGAHEQFF. The full variable domain, completed using reference TRBV7-7 and TRBJ2-1, is GAGVSQSPRYKVTKRGQDVTLRCDPISSHATLYWYQQALGQGPEFLTYFNYEAQPDKSGLPSDRFSAERPEGSISTLTIQRTEQRDSAMYRCASSPPGGAHEQFFGPGTRLTVL.

A single count supports this clone. The chain combines TRBV19 with TRBJ1-1; D gene unclear. V was trimmed by 7 bases and J by 1 base, leaving 4 bases between them. Germline V CDR1 and CDR2: LNHDA, SQIVND (reference sequence). This CDR3 has 11 amino acids. The CDR3 sequence is CASTKNTEAFF. CDR3 sequence (DNA): TGTGCCAGTACTAAGAACACTGAAGCTTTCTTT. Using reference TRBV19 and TRBJ1-1 for the parts outside the CDR3, the full variable domain is DGGITQSPKYLFRKEGQNVTLSCEQNLNHDAMYWYRQDPGQGLRLIYYSQIVNDFQKGDIAEGYSVSREKKESFPLTVTSAQKNPTAFYLCASTKNTEAFFGQGTRLTVV.

V is TRBV4-2 and J is TRBJ2-3; D not resolved. The CDR3 is 18 residues long. The germline V gene encodes CDR1 LGHNA and CDR2 YNFKEQ. The V gene lost 0 bases and the J gene lost 1 base, with 17 bases spanning the gap. CDR3 coding DNA: TGTGCCAGCAGCCAAGATCTTCCTTTGGCTAGTCGCACAGATACGCAGTATTTT. Translated: CASSQDLPLASRTDTQYF.

This clone was seen just once. The V gene is TRBV9, the J gene TRBJ2-2; 7 nucleotides agree with TRBD1. V was clipped by 1 base and J by 7 bases; unmatched bases: 7. CDR1 is SGDLS, CDR2 YYNGEE, per germline. The CDR3 loop spans 15 amino acids. CDR3 bases: TGTGCCAGCAGCGTACCCACAGGGGATATCGGGGAGCTGTTTTTT. It translates to CASSVPTGDIGELFF.

J is TRBJ2-7 and V is TRBV6-5; 9 nucleotides align to TRBD1. The CDR3 sequence is 13 residues long. CDR1 is MNHEY, CDR2 SVGAGI, per germline. Trimming at V came to 6 bases and at J to 3 bases, leaving 3 bases not matched to a gene. CDR3 nucleotide sequence: TGTGCCAGCAGGACAGGGGGGTACTACGAGCAGTACTTC. It codes for CASRTGGYYEQYF.

The chain uses TRBV10-1 and TRBJ2-3; 13 bases are shared with TRBD2. This CDR3 has 18 amino acids. Germline values: CDR1 WNHNN, CDR2 SYGVQD (reference sequence). V trimming: 0 bases; J trimming: 4 bases; junction bases outside the gene matches: 7. The CDR3 DNA sequence: TGCGCCAGCAGTGAGTCCTATGTGACTAGCGGGGGGTCAGATACGCAGTATTTT. Protein product: CASSESYVTSGGSDTQYF.

V is TRBV7-2 and J is TRBJ1-6; D remains unclear. The CDR3 extends over 13 amino acids. Trimming cost V 5 bases and J 7 bases, with 9 bases left between them. CDR1 is SGHTA and CDR2 is FQGNSA in the germline V gene. For the CDR3, the DNA is TGTGCCAGCAGCCGGGAAGGGAATTCACCCCTCCACTTT. The encoded protein is CASSREGNSPLHF.

The chain combines TRBV9 with TRBJ2-5; the match to TRBD2 covers 7 bases. The ends lost 4 bases at V and 7 bases at J; junction bases unmatched: 16. The CDR3 sequence is 16 residues long. CDR1 SGDLS and CDR2 YYNGEE come from the germline V gene. CDR3 sequence: CASSPRLGGPGGTQYF. Here the CDR3 DNA reads TGTGCCAGCAGCCCAAGGTTGGGCGGTCCGGGAGGGACCCAGTACTTC.

This clone was recorded only once. The J gene is TRBJ2-2, the V gene TRBV9, with D possibly being TRBD1 (5 bases). V was pared by 0 bases and J by 3 bases, with 12 bases between. The CDR3 has 16 residues. Germline V gives CDR1 SGDLS, CDR2 YYNGEE. The CDR3 DNA reads as TGTGCCAGCAGCGTAGGGTCAGGGCGCTACACCGGGGAGCTGTTTTTT. This translates into CASSVGSGRYTGELFF.